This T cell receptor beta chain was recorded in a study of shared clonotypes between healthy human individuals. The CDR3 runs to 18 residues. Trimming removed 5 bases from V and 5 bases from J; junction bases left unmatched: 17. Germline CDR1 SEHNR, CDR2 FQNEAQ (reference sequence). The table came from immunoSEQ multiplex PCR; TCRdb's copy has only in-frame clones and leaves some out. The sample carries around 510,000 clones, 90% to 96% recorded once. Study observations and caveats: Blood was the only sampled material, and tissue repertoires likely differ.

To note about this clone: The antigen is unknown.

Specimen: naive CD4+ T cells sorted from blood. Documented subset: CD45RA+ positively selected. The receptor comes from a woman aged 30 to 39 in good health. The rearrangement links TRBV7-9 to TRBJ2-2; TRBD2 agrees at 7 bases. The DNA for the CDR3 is TGTGCCAGCAGCCCCGGGGGTCGGCGGGAGACCGGGACCGGGGAGCTGTTTTTT. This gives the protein CASSPGGRRETGTGELFF.